A selection of T cell receptor beta chains follows, all from one sample in a study of T cells in Graves' hyperthyroidism and ophthalmopathy. Using its own MiXCR run on the multiplex PCR reads, TCRdb lists one record per CDR3 protein. This sample has about 540,000 distinct CDR3 sequences, with 40% to 55% found just once. Sequenced input: peripheral blood or thyroid tissue (not recorded which). All receptors come from a woman under 30 with Graves' hyperthyroidism. Each CDR3 is given with its conserved first and last residue. D genes are given only for firm matches. The size of a clone is reported for some rows only, either as once, few or many, or as a class for expanded clones.

j_call v_call clone_size d_call cdr3_nt cdr3_aa
TRBJ1-2 TRBV4-1 NA NA TGCGCCAGCAGCCAAGATGGACAGCTTAACTATGGCTACACCTTC CASSQDGQLNYGYTF
TRBJ2-3 TRBV19 NA NA TGTGCCAGTAGTCTACGGGCTAGCACAGATACGCAGTATTTT CASSLRASTDTQYF
TRBJ2-2 TRBV7-9 NA TRBD1 TGTGCCAGCAGCCAAACAGGACAGGGGTCGAGCACCGGGGAGCTGTTTTTT CASSQTGQGSSTGELFF
TRBJ2-1 TRBV2 few NA TGTGCCAGCAGTTATTGGGATGAGCAGTTCTTC CASSYWDEQFF
TRBJ2-5 TRBV6-5 many TRBD2 TGTGCCAGACCTCTCCGCGGGAGAGGTGCAGAGACCCAGTACTTC CARPLRGRGAETQYF
TRBJ1-1 TRBV7-3 many NA TGTGCCAGCAGCTTAATGGGGCAGGGGAGGACTGAAGCTTTCTTT CASSLMGQGRTEAFF
TRBJ1-4 TRBV7-9 NA NA TGTGCCAGCAGTGACCAGGACAAACTGTTTTTT CASSDQDKLFF
TRBJ2-7 TRBV20-1 many TRBD2 TGCAGTGCTGGGGGGACTAGCGGCCAGAGCTCCTACGAGCAGTACTTC CSAGGTSGQSSYEQYF
TRBJ1-5 TRBV18 NA TRBD1 TGTGCCAGCTCACCCGACAGGGCTTCTAATCAGCCCCAGCATTTT CASSPDRASNQPQHF
TRBJ1-2 TRBV4-1 many NA TGCGCCAGCAGCCCCAGAGGAGGGCTCGATGGCTACACCTTC CASSPRGGLDGYTF